Listed below are T cell receptor beta chains from one sample, sequenced in a study of blood T cells in healthy people across ages. A single record per CDR3 protein comes from TCRdb applying MiXCR to the 5' RACE reads. The sample lists roughly 800,000 distinct CDR3 sequences, about a quarter seen once, with around 2.9% in the top ten. The sample also formed part of further work on T cells of mothers and their children.

Sequenced material: blood. The receptors shown here come from a boy aged 5-17 years in good health. CDR3s include the opening cysteine and the closing phenylalanine or tryptophan. Each record gives: clone size, V gene, D gene, J gene, CDR3 DNA, CDR3 protein. A D gene is named only where the DNA matches it firmly. Part of the rows lack a size; the others show once, few, many or a class for expanded clones.

clone_size: -; v_call: TRBV6-1; d_call: -; j_call: TRBJ1-1; cdr3_nt: TGTGCCAGCAGGAGGGTCCAGAACACTGAAGCTTTCTTT; cdr3_aa: CASRRVQNTEAFF
clone_size: -; v_call: TRBV20-1; d_call: -; j_call: TRBJ1-2; cdr3_nt: TGCAGTGCTAGAGATTCAGATAAGGATGGCTACACCTTC; cdr3_aa: CSARDSDKDGYTF
clone_size: -; v_call: TRBV14; d_call: -; j_call: TRBJ1-2; cdr3_nt: TGTGCCAGCAGCCAAGTCGGCGGTTCCTATGGCTACACCTTC; cdr3_aa: CASSQVGGSYGYTF
clone_size: few; v_call: TRBV20-1; d_call: -; j_call: TRBJ1-2; cdr3_nt: TGCAGTGCTAGAAAACCTAATGACTACACCTTC; cdr3_aa: CSARKPNDYTF
clone_size: few; v_call: TRBV7-2; d_call: -; j_call: TRBJ2-3; cdr3_nt: TGTGCCAGCAGCCCGGGGATGATCCAGGATACGCAGTATTTT; cdr3_aa: CASSPGMIQDTQYF
clone_size: -; v_call: TRBV6-5; d_call: -; j_call: TRBJ1-4; cdr3_nt: TGTGCCAGCAGAGCCACTGCAGCAACTAATGAAAAACTGTTTTTT; cdr3_aa: CASRATAATNEKLFF
clone_size: -; v_call: TRBV11-2; d_call: -; j_call: TRBJ2-3; cdr3_nt: TGTGCCAGCAGCTTAGGGTTCCGAGATACGCAGTATTTT; cdr3_aa: CASSLGFRDTQYF
clone_size: few; v_call: TRBV4-1; d_call: -; j_call: TRBJ1-6; cdr3_nt: TGCGCCAGCAGCCCGCCCGGACGGTCCTATAATTCACCCCTCCACTTT; cdr3_aa: CASSPPGRSYNSPLHF
clone_size: few; v_call: TRBV30; d_call: TRBD2; j_call: TRBJ2-1; cdr3_nt: TGTGCCTACGGGGGGATCTCCTACAATGAGCAGTTCTTC; cdr3_aa: CAYGGISYNEQFF
clone_size: -; v_call: TRBV3-1; d_call: -; j_call: TRBJ1-2; cdr3_nt: TGTGCCAGCAGCCAAGAGACGCCCACTTTGAACTATGGCTACACCTTC; cdr3_aa: CASSQETPTLNYGYTF
clone_size: few; v_call: TRBV19; d_call: -; j_call: TRBJ1-4; cdr3_nt: TGTGCCAGTAGTTCCACTCCTGCAACTAATGAAAAACTGTTTTTT; cdr3_aa: CASSSTPATNEKLFF
clone_size: few; v_call: TRBV6-1; d_call: -; j_call: TRBJ1-2; cdr3_nt: TGTGCCAGCAGTGAAGGGGGACACTACTATGGCTACACCTTC; cdr3_aa: CASSEGGHYYGYTF
clone_size: many; v_call: TRBV7-3; d_call: -; j_call: TRBJ2-5; cdr3_nt: TGTGCCAGCAGTTTGCGGGTTCAAGAGACCCAGTACTTC; cdr3_aa: CASSLRVQETQYF
clone_size: few; v_call: TRBV6-1; d_call: -; j_call: TRBJ2-5; cdr3_nt: TGTGCCAGCAGTGAAGCGAGGGGGGCACAAGAGACCCAGTACTTC; cdr3_aa: CASSEARGAQETQYF
clone_size: -; v_call: TRBV29-1; d_call: TRBD1; j_call: TRBJ2-1; cdr3_nt: TGCAGCGTTGAGGCAGGGGGCTACAATGAGCAGTTCTTC; cdr3_aa: CSVEAGGYNEQFF
clone_size: -; v_call: TRBV10-3; d_call: -; j_call: TRBJ2-1; cdr3_nt: TGTGCCATCAGTGAGGTCCAGAATGAGCAGTTCTTC; cdr3_aa: CAISEVQNEQFF
clone_size: -; v_call: TRBV18; d_call: -; j_call: TRBJ2-4; cdr3_nt: TGTGCCAGCTCACCACCGGCAGGAGTGAACATTCAGTACTTC; cdr3_aa: CASSPPAGVNIQYF
clone_size: once; v_call: TRBV27; d_call: -; j_call: TRBJ2-7; cdr3_nt: TGTGCCAGCAGTTTATCAGCAGTTAGCTCCTACGAGCAGTACTTC; cdr3_aa: CASSLSAVSSYEQYF
clone_size: -; v_call: TRBV4-1; d_call: -; j_call: TRBJ2-6; cdr3_nt: TGCGCCAGCAGCCAAGGTCGAGTGGGGATTCTCTCTGGGGCCCACGTCCTGACTTTC; cdr3_aa: CASSQGRVGILSGAHVLTF
clone_size: -; v_call: TRBV5-1; d_call: -; j_call: TRBJ2-7; cdr3_nt: TGCGCCAGCAGCTCCAGGGGAGTTATTTCGTACGAGCAGTACTTC; cdr3_aa: CASSSRGVISYEQYF
clone_size: -; v_call: TRBV7-8; d_call: -; j_call: TRBJ2-5; cdr3_nt: TGTGCCAGCAGGCCAGCGTGGGAGCCGGAGACCCAGTACTTC; cdr3_aa: CASRPAWEPETQYF
clone_size: few; v_call: TRBV11-2; d_call: TRBD1; j_call: TRBJ2-7; cdr3_nt: TGTGCCAGCAGCTCCACCCGGGACAGGTCCTACGAGCAGTACTTC; cdr3_aa: CASSSTRDRSYEQYF